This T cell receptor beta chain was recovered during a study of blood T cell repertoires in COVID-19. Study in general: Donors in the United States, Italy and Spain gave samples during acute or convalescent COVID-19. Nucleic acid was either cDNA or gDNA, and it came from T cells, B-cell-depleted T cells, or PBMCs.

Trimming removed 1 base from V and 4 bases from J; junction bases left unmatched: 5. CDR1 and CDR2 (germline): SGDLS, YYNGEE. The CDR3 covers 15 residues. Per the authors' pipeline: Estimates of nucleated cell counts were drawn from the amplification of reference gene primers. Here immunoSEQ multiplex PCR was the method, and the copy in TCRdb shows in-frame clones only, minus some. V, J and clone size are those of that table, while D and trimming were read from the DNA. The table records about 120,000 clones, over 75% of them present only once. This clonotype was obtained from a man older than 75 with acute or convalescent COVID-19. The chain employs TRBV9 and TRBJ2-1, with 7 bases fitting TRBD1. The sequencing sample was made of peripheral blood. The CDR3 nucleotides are TGTGCCAGCAGCGTAAGGGACAGTTTATACAATGAGCAGTTCTTC. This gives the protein CASSVRDSLYNEQFF.